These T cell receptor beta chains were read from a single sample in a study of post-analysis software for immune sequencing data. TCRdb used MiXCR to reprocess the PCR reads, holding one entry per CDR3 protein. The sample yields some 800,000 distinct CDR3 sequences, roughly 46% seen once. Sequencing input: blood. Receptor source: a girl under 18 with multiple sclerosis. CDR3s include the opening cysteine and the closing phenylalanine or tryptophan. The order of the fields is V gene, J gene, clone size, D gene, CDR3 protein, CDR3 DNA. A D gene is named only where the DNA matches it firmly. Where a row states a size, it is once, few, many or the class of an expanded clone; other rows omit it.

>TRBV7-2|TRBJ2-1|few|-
CASSLAGAGSGSYNEQFF
TGTGCCAGCAGCTTAGCCGGGGCAGGCTCGGGCTCCTACAATGAGCAGTTCTTC
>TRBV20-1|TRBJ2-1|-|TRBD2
CSALTSGFSYNEQFF
TGCAGTGCCCTGACTAGCGGGTTCTCCTACAATGAGCAGTTCTTC
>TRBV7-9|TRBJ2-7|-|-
CASSLVAGSGRSEQYF
TGTGCCAGCAGCTTAGTCGCGGGTTCGGGGAGGAGCGAGCAGTACTTC
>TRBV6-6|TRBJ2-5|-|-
CASSYSLQGLQETQYF
TGTGCCAGCAGTTACTCTCTTCAGGGGTTACAAGAGACCCAGTACTTC
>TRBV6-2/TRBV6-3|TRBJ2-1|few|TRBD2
CASISRPGLAGGHEQFF
TGTGCCAGCATCTCGAGACCGGGACTAGCGGGAGGCCATGAGCAGTTCTTC
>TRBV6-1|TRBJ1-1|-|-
CASSRQLGNTEAFF
TGTGCCAGCAGCCGACAGTTAGGGAACACTGAAGCTTTCTTT
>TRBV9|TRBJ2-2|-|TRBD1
CASSVLQGATGELFF
TGTGCCAGCAGCGTATTGCAGGGGGCCACCGGGGAGCTGTTTTTT
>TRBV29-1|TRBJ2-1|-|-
CSVDWGGPYHEQFF
TGCAGCGTTGACTGGGGAGGCCCCTACCATGAGCAGTTCTTC
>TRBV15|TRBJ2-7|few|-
CATSRSLNEQYF
TGTGCCACCAGCAGAAGTTTGAACGAGCAGTACTTC
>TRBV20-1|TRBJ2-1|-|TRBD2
CSAPKGGSSGSLTYNEQFF
TGCAGTGCCCCTAAGGGGGGATCTAGCGGGAGTCTCACCTACAATGAGCAGTTCTTC
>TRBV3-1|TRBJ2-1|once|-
CASSQGKKQKNEQFF
TGTGCCAGCAGCCAGGGGAAGAAACAGAAGAATGAGCAGTTCTTC
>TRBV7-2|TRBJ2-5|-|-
CASSNPQGPQETQYF
TGTGCCAGCAGCAACCCGCAGGGACCTCAAGAGACCCAGTACTTC
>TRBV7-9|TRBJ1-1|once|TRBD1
CASSLFTGGTTEAFF
TGTGCCAGCAGCTTATTCACAGGGGGGACCACTGAAGCTTTCTTT
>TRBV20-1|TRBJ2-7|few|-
CSVSRRDWTQMSYEQYF
TGCAGTGTTAGTAGGCGGGACTGGACTCAGATGTCCTACGAGCAGTACTTC
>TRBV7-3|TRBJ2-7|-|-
CASSLRATYEQYF
TGTGCCAGCAGCTTAAGGGCTACCTACGAGCAGTACTTC
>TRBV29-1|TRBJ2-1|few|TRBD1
CSVEPRQGASNEQFF
TGCAGCGTTGAACCCCGTCAGGGGGCGAGCAATGAGCAGTTCTTC
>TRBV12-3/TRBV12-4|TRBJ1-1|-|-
CASSPSAGLNTEAFF
TGTGCCAGCAGCCCGTCTGCCGGACTGAACACTGAAGCTTTCTTT
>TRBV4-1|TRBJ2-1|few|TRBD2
CASSRGTIPNEQFF
TGCGCCAGCAGCCGGGGGACTATTCCTAATGAGCAGTTCTTC
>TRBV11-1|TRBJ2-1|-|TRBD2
CASSSIAGLAGDEQFF
TGTGCCAGCAGTTCCATCGCGGGACTAGCGGGAGATGAGCAGTTCTTC
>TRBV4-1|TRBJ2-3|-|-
CASSQEETVDGLDTQYF
TGCGCCAGCAGCCAAGAGGAGACAGTTGATGGTTTAGATACGCAGTATTTT
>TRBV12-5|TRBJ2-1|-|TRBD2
CASGLPPGTSGSDEQFF
TGTGCTAGTGGTTTGCCCCCGGGGACTAGCGGGAGCGATGAGCAGTTCTTC
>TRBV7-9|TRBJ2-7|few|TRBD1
CASSYRTQGAGEQYF
TGTGCCAGCAGCTATCGTACACAGGGGGCCGGCGAGCAGTACTTC
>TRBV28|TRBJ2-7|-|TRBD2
CASSAPGTSAYEQYF
TGTGCCAGCAGTGCCCCCGGGACTAGCGCTTACGAGCAGTACTTC
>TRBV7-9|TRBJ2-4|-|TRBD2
CASSLLGSGSTNIQYF
TGTGCCAGCAGCCTTCTTGGGAGCGGGAGTACAAACATTCAGTACTTC
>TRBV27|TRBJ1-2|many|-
CASSLQANYGYTF
TGTGCCAGCAGCTTACAGGCTAACTATGGCTACACCTTC
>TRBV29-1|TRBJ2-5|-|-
CSVEPDGMGAQYF
TGCAGCGTTGAACCGGACGGAATGGGGGCCCAGTACTTC
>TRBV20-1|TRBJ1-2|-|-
CSASGGAGSGYTF
TGCAGTGCTAGCGGGGGCGCCGGCTCGGGCTACACCTTC
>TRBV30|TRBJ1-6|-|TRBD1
CASPGQGPNSPLHF
TGTGCCTCCCCAGGACAGGGGCCTAATTCACCCCTCCACTTT
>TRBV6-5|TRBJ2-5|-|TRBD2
CASSNTGLAVQETQYF
TGTGCCAGCAGTAACACGGGACTAGCGGTTCAAGAGACCCAGTACTTC
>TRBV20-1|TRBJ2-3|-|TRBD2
CSARVSTSGTDTQYF
TGCAGTGCTAGAGTCTCGACTAGCGGCACAGATACGCAGTATTTT
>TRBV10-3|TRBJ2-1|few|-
CAIASSENREQFF
TGTGCCATCGCCTCCAGCGAGAACCGCGAGCAGTTCTTC
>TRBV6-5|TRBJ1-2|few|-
CASSYSMGYGYTF
TGTGCCAGCAGTTACTCGATGGGGTATGGCTACACCTTC
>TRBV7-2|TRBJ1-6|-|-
CASSLLQGSTPLHF
TGTGCCAGCAGCTTACTACAGGGTTCGACACCCCTCCACTTT
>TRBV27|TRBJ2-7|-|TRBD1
CASSSRTGLGEQYF
TGTGCCAGCAGTTCCCGGACAGGTTTGGGCGAGCAGTACTTC
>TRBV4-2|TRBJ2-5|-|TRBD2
CASSQGTSGIETQYF
TGTGCCAGCAGCCAAGGGACTAGCGGGATTGAGACCCAGTACTTC
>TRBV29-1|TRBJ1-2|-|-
CSVEDGAAGGGYTF
TGCAGCGTTGAAGATGGGGCCGCCGGGGGTGGCTACACCTTC
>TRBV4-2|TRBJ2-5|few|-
CASSQEDQETQYF
TGTGCCAGCAGCCAAGAGGACCAAGAGACCCAGTACTTC
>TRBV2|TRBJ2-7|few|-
CAGNPRGPSYEQYF
TGTGCCGGCAACCCCAGGGGTCCGTCCTACGAGCAGTACTTC
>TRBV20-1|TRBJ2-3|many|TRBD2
CSVKRESTDTQYF
TGCAGCGTTAAGCGGGAAAGCACAGATACGCAGTATTTT
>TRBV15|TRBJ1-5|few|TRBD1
CATSRDRVNQPQHF
TGTGCCACCAGCAGGGACAGGGTCAATCAGCCCCAGCATTTT
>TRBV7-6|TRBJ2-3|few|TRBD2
CASSLGGFTDTQYF
TGTGCCAGCAGTCTGGGGGGGTTCACAGATACGCAGTATTTT